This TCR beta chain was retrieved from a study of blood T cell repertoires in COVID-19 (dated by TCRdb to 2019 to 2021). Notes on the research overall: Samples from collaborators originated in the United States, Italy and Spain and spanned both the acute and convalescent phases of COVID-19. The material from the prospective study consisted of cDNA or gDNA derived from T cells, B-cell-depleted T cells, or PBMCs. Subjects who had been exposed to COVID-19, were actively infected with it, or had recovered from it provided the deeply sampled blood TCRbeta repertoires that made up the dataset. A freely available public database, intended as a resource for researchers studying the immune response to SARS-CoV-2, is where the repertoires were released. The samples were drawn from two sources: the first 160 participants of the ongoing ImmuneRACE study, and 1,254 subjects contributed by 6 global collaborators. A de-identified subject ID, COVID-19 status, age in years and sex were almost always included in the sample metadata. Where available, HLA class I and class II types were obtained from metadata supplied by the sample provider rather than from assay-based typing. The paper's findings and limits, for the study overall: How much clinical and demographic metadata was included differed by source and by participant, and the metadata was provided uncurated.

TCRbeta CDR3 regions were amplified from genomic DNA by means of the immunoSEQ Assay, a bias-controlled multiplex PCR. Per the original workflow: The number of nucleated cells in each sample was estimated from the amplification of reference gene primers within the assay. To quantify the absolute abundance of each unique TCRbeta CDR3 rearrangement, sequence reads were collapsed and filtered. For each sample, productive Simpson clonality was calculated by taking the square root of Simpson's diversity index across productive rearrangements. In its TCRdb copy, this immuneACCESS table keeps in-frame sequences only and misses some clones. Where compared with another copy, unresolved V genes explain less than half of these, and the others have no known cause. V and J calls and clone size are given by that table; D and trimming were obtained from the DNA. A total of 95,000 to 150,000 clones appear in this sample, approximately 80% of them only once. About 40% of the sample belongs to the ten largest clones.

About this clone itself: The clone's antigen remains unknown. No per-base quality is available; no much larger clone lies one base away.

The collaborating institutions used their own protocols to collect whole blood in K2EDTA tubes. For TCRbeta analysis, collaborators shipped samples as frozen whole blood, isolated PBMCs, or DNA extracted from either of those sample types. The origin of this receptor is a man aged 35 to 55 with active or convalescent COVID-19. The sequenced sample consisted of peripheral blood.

The CDR3 here reads CASSPGTGGADYGYTF. The nucleotide sequence is TGTGCCAGTAGTCCCGGGACAGGGGGCGCGGACTATGGCTACACCTTC. The rearranged segments are TRBV19 and TRBJ1-2, with TRBD1 identical over 12 junction bases. Germline trimming: 5 bases from V, 3 bases from J; junction bases outside gene matches: 7. There are 16 amino acids in the CDR3, from cysteine to phenylalanine inclusive. Left in the record is the CDR3 DNA by itself, 48 bases read in frame from the first base. Via the germline V gene (reference sequence), CDR1 is LNHDA and CDR2 SQIVND.